This T cell receptor beta chain was captured by sequencing in a study of blood T cell repertoires in COVID-19. Study at large: COVID-19 samples from acute and convalescent phases originated in the United States, Italy and Spain. Sample material is recorded as cDNA or gDNA derived from T cells, B-cell-depleted T cells, or PBMCs.

The CDR3 contains 19 residues. With V trimmed by 0 bases and J by 2 bases, 7 bases remained unmatched. Germline V CDR1 and CDR2: KGHDR, SFDVKD. Methods used by the authors: From reference gene primer amplification, estimates of nucleated cell counts were derived. The assay was immunoSEQ multiplex PCR, and TCRdb's table has in-frame clones only and misses some. V, J and clone size were drawn from that table, and D and trimming were deduced from the DNA. There are approximately 100,000 clones in the sample; nearly 85% occur only once, and 13% lies in the top ten. The V and J genes are TRBV24-1 and TRBJ2-2; 11 nucleotides agree with TRBD2. The sample taken for sequencing was peripheral blood. The sequence came from a human donor in a cohort sampled during active or convalescent COVID-19. The chain's CDR3 is CATSDLRLAGGPNTGELFF. CDR3 sequence (DNA): TGTGCCACCAGTGATTTGCGTCTAGCGGGGGGCCCAAACACCGGGGAGCTGTTTTTT.